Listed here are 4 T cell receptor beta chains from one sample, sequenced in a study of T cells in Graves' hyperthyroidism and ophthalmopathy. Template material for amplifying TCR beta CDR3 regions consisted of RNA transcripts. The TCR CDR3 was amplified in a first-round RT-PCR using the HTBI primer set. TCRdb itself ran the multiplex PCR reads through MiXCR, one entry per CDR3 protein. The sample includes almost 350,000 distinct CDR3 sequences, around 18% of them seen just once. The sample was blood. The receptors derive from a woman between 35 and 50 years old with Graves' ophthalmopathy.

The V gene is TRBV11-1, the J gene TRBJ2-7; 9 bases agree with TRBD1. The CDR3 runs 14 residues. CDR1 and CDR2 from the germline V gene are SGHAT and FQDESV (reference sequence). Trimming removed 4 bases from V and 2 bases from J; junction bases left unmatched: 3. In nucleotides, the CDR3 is TGTGCCAGCAGCTCGACAGGGGGACCCTACGAGCAGTACTTC. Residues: CASSSTGGPYEQYF.

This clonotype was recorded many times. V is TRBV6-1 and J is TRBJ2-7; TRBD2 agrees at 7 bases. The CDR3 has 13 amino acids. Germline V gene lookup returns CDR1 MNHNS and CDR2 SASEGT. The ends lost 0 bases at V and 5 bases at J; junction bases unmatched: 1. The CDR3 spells CASSEAGRDEQYF. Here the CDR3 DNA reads TGTGCCAGCAGTGAAGCGGGGAGGGACGAGCAGTACTTC.

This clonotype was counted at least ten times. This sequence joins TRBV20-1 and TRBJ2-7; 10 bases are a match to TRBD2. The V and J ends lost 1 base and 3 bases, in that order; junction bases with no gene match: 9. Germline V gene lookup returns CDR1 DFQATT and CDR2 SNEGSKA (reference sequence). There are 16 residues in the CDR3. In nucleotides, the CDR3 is TGCAGTGCTAGAGCGCAGCGGGAGGGCGAGTACTACGAGCAGTACTTC. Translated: CSARAQREGEYYEQYF.

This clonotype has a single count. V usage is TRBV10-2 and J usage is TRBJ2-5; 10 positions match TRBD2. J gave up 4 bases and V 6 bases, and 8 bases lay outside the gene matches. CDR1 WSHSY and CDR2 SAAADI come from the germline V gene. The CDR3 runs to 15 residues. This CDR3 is CASREGTSVGETQYF. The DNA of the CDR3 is TGCGCCAGCAGGGAAGGGACTAGCGTGGGAGAGACCCAGTACTTC.